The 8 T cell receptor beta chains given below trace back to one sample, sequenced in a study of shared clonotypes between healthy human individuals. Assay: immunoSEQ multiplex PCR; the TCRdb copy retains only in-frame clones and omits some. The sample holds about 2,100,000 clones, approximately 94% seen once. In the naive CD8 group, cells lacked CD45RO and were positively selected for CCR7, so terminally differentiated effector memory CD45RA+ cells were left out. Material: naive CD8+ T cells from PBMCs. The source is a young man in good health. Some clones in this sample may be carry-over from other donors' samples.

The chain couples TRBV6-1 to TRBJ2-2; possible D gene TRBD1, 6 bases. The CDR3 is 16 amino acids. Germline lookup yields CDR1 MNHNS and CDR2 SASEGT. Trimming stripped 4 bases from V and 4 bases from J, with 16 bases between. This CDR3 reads CASSVRGPRGTGELFF. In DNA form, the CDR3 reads TGTGCCAGCAGTGTCAGGGGCCCGCGTGGCACCGGGGAGCTGTTTTTT.

The CDR3 here is CSVAGQGVSSEKLFF. The CDR3 bases are TGCAGCGTTGCGGGACAGGGGGTCTCCTCTGAAAAACTGTTTTTT. The V gene is TRBV29-1, the J gene TRBJ1-4, with TRBD1 matching 11 bases. The J segment lost 7 bases and the V segment lost 4 bases, leaving 8 bases of the junction unmatched. CDR1 is SQVTM and CDR2 is ANQGSEA in the germline V gene. The CDR3 runs to 15 residues. Full variable domain (rest looked up from reference TRBV29-1 and TRBJ1-4): SAVISQKPSRDICQRGTSLTIQCQVDSQVTMMFWYRQQPGQSLTLIATANQGSEATYESGFVIDKFPISRPNLTFSTLTVSNMSPEDSSIYLCSVAGQGVSSEKLFFGSGTQLSVL.

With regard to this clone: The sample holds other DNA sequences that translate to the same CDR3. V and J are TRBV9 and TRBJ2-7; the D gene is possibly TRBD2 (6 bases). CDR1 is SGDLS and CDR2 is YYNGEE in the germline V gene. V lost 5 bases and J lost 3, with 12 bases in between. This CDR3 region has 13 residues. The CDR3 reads CASSAGRGYEQYF. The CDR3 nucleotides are TGTGCCAGCAGTGCGGGACGGGGCTACGAGCAGTACTTC.

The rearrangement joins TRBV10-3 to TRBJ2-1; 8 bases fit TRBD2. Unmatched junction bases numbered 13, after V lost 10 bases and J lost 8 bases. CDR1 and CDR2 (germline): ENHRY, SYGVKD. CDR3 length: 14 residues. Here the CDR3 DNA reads TGTGCCACGATAGCGGGGCCCCTGGGGGATGAGCAGTTCTTC. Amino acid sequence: CATIAGPLGDEQFF.

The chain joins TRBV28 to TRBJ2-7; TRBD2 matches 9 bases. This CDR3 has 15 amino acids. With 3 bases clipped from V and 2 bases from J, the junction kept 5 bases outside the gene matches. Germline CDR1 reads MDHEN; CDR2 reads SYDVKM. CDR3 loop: CASSFRREGTYEQYF. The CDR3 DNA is TGTGCCAGCAGTTTCAGGCGGGAGGGAACCTACGAGCAGTACTTC. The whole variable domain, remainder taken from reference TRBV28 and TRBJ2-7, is DVKVTQSSRYLVKRTGEKVFLECVQDMDHENMFWYRQDPGLGLRLIYFSYDVKMKEKGDIPEGYSVSREKKERFSLILESASTNQTSMYLCASSFRREGTYEQYFGPGTRLTVT.

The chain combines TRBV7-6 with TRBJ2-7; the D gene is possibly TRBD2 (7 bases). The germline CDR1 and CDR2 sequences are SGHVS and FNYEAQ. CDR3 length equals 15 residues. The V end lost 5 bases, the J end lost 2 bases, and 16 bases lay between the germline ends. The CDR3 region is CASSPRGGQTYEQYF. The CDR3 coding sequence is TGTGCCAGCAGCCCGAGGGGGGGCCAGACCTACGAGCAGTACTTC.

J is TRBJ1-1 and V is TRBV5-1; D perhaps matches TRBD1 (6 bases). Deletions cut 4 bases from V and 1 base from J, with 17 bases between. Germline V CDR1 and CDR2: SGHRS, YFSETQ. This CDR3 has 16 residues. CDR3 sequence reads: CASSLYTGMGNTEAFF. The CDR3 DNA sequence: TGCGCCAGCAGCCTTTATACAGGGATGGGGAACACTGAAGCTTTCTTT. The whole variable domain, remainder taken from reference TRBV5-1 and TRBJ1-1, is KAGVTQTPRYLIKTRGQQVTLSCSPISGHRSVSWYQQTPGQGLQFLFEYFSETQRNKGNFPGRFSGRQFSNSRSEMNVSTLELGDSALYLCASSLYTGMGNTEAFFGQGTRLTVV.

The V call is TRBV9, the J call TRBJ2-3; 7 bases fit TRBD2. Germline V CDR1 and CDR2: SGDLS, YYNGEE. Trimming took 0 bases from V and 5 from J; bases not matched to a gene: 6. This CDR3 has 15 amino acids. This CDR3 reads CASSVVTGGQDTQYF. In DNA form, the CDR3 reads TGTGCCAGCAGCGTAGTGACGGGAGGTCAAGATACGCAGTATTTT.